Listed below are T cell receptor beta chains from one sample, sequenced in a study of technical replicates of blood from four donors. Produced via immunoSEQ multiplex PCR; TCRdb's table is partial and in-frame only. The repertoire holds around 80,000 clones, more than 95% seen once, with over 0.13% in the top ten. Source material: T cells isolated from PBMCs. The receptors stem from a human donor in good health. Each CDR3 is given with its conserved first and last residue. The D gene is left open where the match is weak. The listing skips clone size in some rows; elsewhere it reads once, few, many or a size class.

D: NA; V: TRBV9; size: NA; J: TRBJ2-2; CDR3: CASSPKSQGNTGELFF; DNA: TGTGCCAGCAGCCCCAAATCACAGGGAAACACCGGGGAGCTGTTTTTT
D: TRBD1; V: TRBV19; size: NA; J: TRBJ2-7; CDR3: CASSITTGTYEQYF; DNA: TGTGCCAGTAGTATCACGACAGGGACCTACGAGCAGTACTTC
D: NA; V: TRBV30; size: NA; J: TRBJ2-7; CDR3: CAWSVVGYEQYF; DNA: TGTGCCTGGAGTGTAGTCGGCTACGAGCAGTACTTC
D: NA; V: TRBV13; size: NA; J: TRBJ1-1; CDR3: CASSGQGGGTEAFF; DNA: TGTGCCAGCAGCGGTCAAGGGGGGGGCACTGAAGCTTTCTTT
D: NA; V: TRBV2; size: NA; J: TRBJ1-5; CDR3: CASGGIGQPQHF; DNA: TGTGCCTCCGGGGGGATTGGACAGCCCCAGCATTTT
D: TRBD2; V: TRBV19; size: NA; J: TRBJ2-5; CDR3: CASSIMGLAGEETQYF; DNA: TGTGCCAGTAGTATAATGGGACTAGCGGGAGAGGAGACCCAGTACTTC
D: NA; V: TRBV19; size: NA; J: TRBJ2-1; CDR3: CASSLFLARVRGEQFF; DNA: TGTGCCAGTAGTCTGTTTTTGGCTAGAGTACGAGGTGAGCAGTTCTTC
D: TRBD2; V: TRBV4-2; size: NA; J: TRBJ2-7; CDR3: CASSPILAGVDEQYF; DNA: TGTGCCAGCAGCCCAATACTAGCGGGAGTTGACGAGCAGTACTTC
D: NA; V: TRBV4-1; size: NA; J: TRBJ2-5; CDR3: CASSQEWQGETQYF; DNA: TGCGCCAGCAGCCAAGAATGGCAGGGGGAGACCCAGTACTTC
D: NA; V: TRBV20-1; size: NA; J: TRBJ1-1; CDR3: CSARTRFEAFF; DNA: TGCAGTGCTAGGACACGTTTTGAAGCTTTCTTT
D: TRBD2; V: TRBV9; size: NA; J: TRBJ2-1; CDR3: CASSVVLAGVHEQFF; DNA: TGTGCCAGCAGCGTAGTTTTAGCGGGAGTACATGAGCAGTTCTTC
D: TRBD1; V: TRBV6-6; size: NA; J: TRBJ1-2; CDR3: CASSLKGQLTNYGYTF; DNA: TGTGCCAGCAGTCTCAAGGGACAGCTCACTAACTATGGCTACACCTTC
D: NA; V: TRBV11-3; size: NA; J: TRBJ1-5; CDR3: CASSLGRAGNQPQHF; DNA: TGTGCCAGCAGCTTAGGTAGGGCGGGGAATCAGCCCCAGCATTTT
D: TRBD2; V: TRBV9; size: NA; J: TRBJ2-3; CDR3: CASSVGERGTTDTQYF; DNA: TGTGCCAGCAGCGTAGGTGAGCGGGGGACCACAGATACGCAGTATTTT
D: NA; V: TRBV11-3; size: NA; J: TRBJ2-7; CDR3: CASSSSAGGVYEQYF; DNA: NA
D: NA; V: TRBV11-2; size: NA; J: TRBJ1-6; CDR3: CASRRAYIGSSYNSPLHF; DNA: TGTGCCAGCCGGAGGGCCTACATAGGGAGCTCCTATAATTCACCCCTCCACTTT
D: TRBD2; V: TRBV27; size: NA; J: TRBJ2-2; CDR3: CASSWSGSMTGELFF; DNA: TGTGCCAGCAGTTGGAGCGGGAGTATGACCGGGGAGCTGTTTTTT
D: NA; V: TRBV28; size: NA; J: TRBJ2-7; CDR3: CASSRIEGGSYEQYF; DNA: TGTGCCAGCAGCCGAATAGAAGGGGGCTCCTACGAGCAGTACTTC
D: NA; V: TRBV5-1; size: NA; J: TRBJ2-6; CDR3: CASSLVSDVLTF; DNA: TGCGCCAGCAGCTTGGTATCAGACGTCCTGACTTTC
D: TRBD2; V: TRBV7-8; size: NA; J: TRBJ2-1; CDR3: CASSLPISGNEQFF; DNA: TGTGCCAGCAGCCTCCCCATTAGCGGGAATGAGCAGTTCTTC
D: TRBD1; V: TRBV19; size: NA; J: TRBJ1-2; CDR3: CASTADRVGYTF; DNA: TGTGCCAGTACCGCGGACAGGGTCGGCTACACCTTC
D: TRBD1; V: TRBV4-1; size: NA; J: TRBJ1-5; CDR3: CASSKTGSNQPQHF; DNA: TGCGCCAGCAGCAAGACAGGGAGCAATCAGCCCCAGCATTTT
D: NA; V: TRBV6-1; size: NA; J: TRBJ2-7; CDR3: CASNTVDEQYF; DNA: TGTGCCAGCAACACAGTGGACGAGCAGTACTTC
D: TRBD1; V: TRBV4-1; size: NA; J: TRBJ1-5; CDR3: CASSPLTGFNQPQHF; DNA: TGCGCCAGCAGCCCACTGACAGGGTTTAATCAGCCCCAGCATTTT
D: TRBD2; V: TRBV27; size: once; J: TRBJ2-3; CDR3: CASSLGLAGDTDTQYF; DNA: TGTGCCAGCAGTCTAGGGCTAGCGGGGGACACAGATACGCAGTATTTT
D: NA; V: TRBV4-1; size: NA; J: TRBJ2-7; CDR3: CASSQDLDRMSFEQYF; DNA: TGCGCCAGCAGCCAAGATTTAGACAGGATGTCTTTCGAGCAGTACTTC
D: TRBD2; V: TRBV5-8; size: NA; J: TRBJ2-3; CDR3: CASSWGSGGVNTQYF; DNA: TGTGCCAGCAGCTGGGGTAGCGGGGGGGTAAATACGCAGTATTTT
D: TRBD1; V: TRBV7-9; size: once; J: TRBJ2-7; CDR3: CASSLAGTGGPYEQYF; DNA: TGTGCCAGCAGCTTAGCCGGGACAGGGGGCCCCTACGAGCAGTACTTC
D: TRBD1; V: TRBV30; size: NA; J: TRBJ1-6; CDR3: CAWRNEGQINSPLHF; DNA: TGTGCCTGGAGGAACGAGGGACAGATAAATTCACCCCTCCACTTT
D: NA; V: TRBV9; size: NA; J: TRBJ1-1; CDR3: CASSPNGQNTEAFF; DNA: TGTGCCAGCAGCCCGAACGGACAGAACACTGAAGCTTTCTTT
D: NA; V: TRBV6-1; size: NA; J: TRBJ2-7; CDR3: CASSELAASLGPYEQYF; DNA: TGTGCCAGCAGTGAACTAGCTGCGAGCCTAGGGCCCTACGAGCAGTACTTC
D: NA; V: TRBV4-2; size: NA; J: TRBJ2-7; CDR3: CASSQLDSSYEQYF; DNA: TGTGCCAGCAGCCAGTTGGACAGTTCCTACGAGCAGTACTTC
D: NA; V: TRBV29-1; size: NA; J: TRBJ2-3; CDR3: CSVVNRGADTQYF; DNA: TGCAGCGTTGTTAACCGCGGGGCAGATACGCAGTATTTT
D: TRBD2; V: TRBV5-1; size: NA; J: TRBJ2-1; CDR3: CASSRLTSGTGNEQFF; DNA: TGCGCCAGCAGCCGCCTTACTAGCGGGACAGGCAATGAGCAGTTCTTC
D: TRBD2; V: TRBV11-2; size: NA; J: TRBJ2-5; CDR3: CASSFPGTSGRAFKETQYF; DNA: TGTGCCAGCAGCTTCCCCGGGACTAGCGGGAGGGCCTTCAAGGAGACCCAGTACTTC
D: TRBD1; V: TRBV5-1; size: NA; J: TRBJ2-7; CDR3: CASSPGTGGGEQYF; DNA: TGCGCCAGCAGCCCGGGGACAGGGGGTGGCGAGCAGTACTTC
D: TRBD1; V: TRBV28; size: NA; J: TRBJ1-4; CDR3: CASTPGQSNEKLFF; DNA: TGTGCCAGCACCCCGGGACAGTCTAATGAAAAACTGTTTTTT
D: TRBD2; V: TRBV19; size: once; J: TRBJ2-7; CDR3: CASSQIAGVPYEQYF; DNA: TGTGCCAGTAGCCAAATAGCGGGAGTTCCCTACGAGCAGTACTTC
D: TRBD1; V: TRBV28; size: NA; J: TRBJ1-5; CDR3: CASSLWDRASNQPQHF; DNA: TGTGCCAGCAGTTTATGGGACAGGGCTAGCAATCAGCCCCAGCATTTT
D: NA; V: TRBV7-2; size: NA; J: TRBJ1-1; CDR3: CASSQYRVSRGTEAFF; DNA: TGTGCCAGCAGCCAATATCGAGTAAGCCGGGGGACTGAAGCTTTCTTT
D: NA; V: TRBV23-1; size: NA; J: TRBJ1-3; CDR3: CASGPGYASGNTIYF; DNA: TGCGCCAGCGGCCCAGGGTATGCCTCTGGAAACACCATATATTTT
D: NA; V: TRBV7-9; size: NA; J: TRBJ1-1; CDR3: CASSLSGGPEAFF; DNA: TGTGCCAGCAGCTTAAGTGGCGGGCCTGAAGCTTTCTTT
D: TRBD2; V: TRBV7-9; size: NA; J: TRBJ2-5; CDR3: CASSLASGGSQETQYF; DNA: TGTGCCAGCAGCTTAGCTAGCGGGGGGTCCCAAGAGACCCAGTACTTC
D: NA; V: TRBV5-1; size: NA; J: TRBJ1-4; CDR3: CASSFEQEEKLFF; DNA: TGCGCCAGCAGCTTTGAACAGGAGGAAAAACTGTTTTTT
D: NA; V: TRBV4-1; size: NA; J: TRBJ2-2; CDR3: CASSQEGQTNTGELFF; DNA: TGCGCCAGCAGCCAAGAAGGACAGACGAACACCGGGGAGCTGTTTTTT